Listed below are T cell receptor beta chains from one sample, sequenced in a study of control samples from healthy donors and cancer patients. Clones were sequenced by immunoSEQ multiplex PCR, and TCRdb holds only the in-frame ones, with some missing. The table includes 85,000 to 110,000 clones, 80% to 90% detected once. Sequencing input: PBMCs. These receptors came from a man between 60 and 70 years old with lung cancer. Both conserved end residues are part of each CDR3. The order of the fields is D gene, J gene, V gene, CDR3 protein, CDR3 DNA. The D gene is left open where the match is weak.

D gene: TRBD1; J gene: TRBJ1-1; V gene: TRBV10-1; CDR3 protein: CATSDRGGGTEAFF; CDR3 DNA: TGCGCCACCTCGGACAGGGGAGGAGGAACTGAAGCTTTCTTT
D gene: NA; J gene: TRBJ1-1; V gene: TRBV7-9; CDR3 protein: CASSLVEGDEAFF; CDR3 DNA: TGTGCCAGCAGCTTAGTTGAGGGGGATGAAGCTTTCTTT
D gene: NA; J gene: TRBJ1-4; V gene: TRBV5-1; CDR3 protein: CASSLGQFNEKLFF; CDR3 DNA: TGCGCCAGCAGCTTGGGACAGTTTAATGAAAAACTGTTTTTT
D gene: TRBD1; J gene: TRBJ1-2; V gene: TRBV29-1; CDR3 protein: CSVETGGGPNYGYTF; CDR3 DNA: TGCAGCGTTGAGACAGGGGGCGGCCCTAACTATGGCTACACCTTC
D gene: TRBD1; J gene: TRBJ1-2; V gene: TRBV7-9; CDR3 protein: CASSGTGTGDYGYTF; CDR3 DNA: TGTGCCAGCAGCGGTACCGGGACAGGGGACTATGGCTACACCTTC
D gene: NA; J gene: TRBJ1-1; V gene: TRBV5-1; CDR3 protein: CASSLGMNTEAFF; CDR3 DNA: TGCGCCAGCAGCTTGGGGATGAACACTGAAGCTTTCTTT
D gene: NA; J gene: TRBJ1-6; V gene: TRBV21-1; CDR3 protein: CASSRKWDRGEMGRKVHNSPLHF; CDR3 DNA: TGTGCCAGCAGCAGGAAATGGGACAGGGGAGAAATGGGAAGAAAGGTTCATAATTCACCCCTCCACTTT
D gene: NA; J gene: TRBJ1-2; V gene: TRBV9; CDR3 protein: CASSVAGWNGYTF; CDR3 DNA: TGTGCCAGCAGCGTAGCAGGGTGGAATGGCTACACCTTC
D gene: TRBD1; J gene: TRBJ2-5; V gene: TRBV19; CDR3 protein: CASSTTGGQETQYF; CDR3 DNA: TGTGCCAGTAGTACCACAGGGGGCCAAGAGACCCAGTACTTC
D gene: NA; J gene: TRBJ2-5; V gene: TRBV5-1; CDR3 protein: CASSFGDIQETQYF; CDR3 DNA: TGCGCCAGCAGCTTTGGGGATATACAAGAGACCCAGTACTTC
D gene: NA; J gene: TRBJ1-1; V gene: TRBV6-5; CDR3 protein: CASSYFRGTEAFF; CDR3 DNA: TGTGCCAGCAGTTACTTCCGGGGCACTGAAGCTTTCTTT
D gene: NA; J gene: TRBJ1-2; V gene: TRBV30; CDR3 protein: CAWSDPHGGMGGYTF; CDR3 DNA: TGTGCCTGGAGCGACCCGCACGGGGGTATGGGGGGCTACACCTTC
D gene: NA; J gene: TRBJ2-2; V gene: TRBV12-3/TRBV12-4; CDR3 protein: CASTRTGELFF; CDR3 DNA: TGTGCCAGCACTAGAACCGGGGAGCTGTTTTTT
D gene: TRBD2; J gene: TRBJ2-3; V gene: TRBV6-5; CDR3 protein: CASRRGGNTDTQYF; CDR3 DNA: TGTGCCAGCAGGCGGGGGGGAAATACAGATACGCAGTATTTT
D gene: TRBD1; J gene: TRBJ1-2; V gene: TRBV30; CDR3 protein: CAWTPPGQGAAGYTF; CDR3 DNA: TGTGCCTGGACACCACCGGGACAGGGGGCTGCTGGCTACACCTTC
D gene: TRBD1; J gene: TRBJ2-3; V gene: TRBV19; CDR3 protein: CASSHRTGRCGDTQYF; CDR3 DNA: TGTGCCAGTAGTCACCGGACAGGGAGGTGTGGAGATACGCAGTATTTT
D gene: TRBD1; J gene: TRBJ2-6; V gene: TRBV6-1; CDR3 protein: CASSEAMRGLGANVLTF; CDR3 DNA: TGTGCCAGCAGTGAAGCGATGAGGGGGCTCGGGGCCAACGTCCTGACTTTC
D gene: TRBD2; J gene: TRBJ2-1; V gene: TRBV4-1; CDR3 protein: CASSQRGGDSYNEQFF; CDR3 DNA: TGCGCCAGCAGCCAACGGGGAGGGGACTCCTACAATGAGCAGTTCTTC
D gene: NA; J gene: TRBJ1-6; V gene: TRBV25-1; CDR3 protein: CASSGRGKKGTYNSPLHF; CDR3 DNA: TGTGCCAGCAGCGGCCGAGGGAAAAAGGGTACCTATAATTCACCCCTCCACTTT
D gene: NA; J gene: TRBJ1-1; V gene: TRBV12-3/TRBV12-4; CDR3 protein: CASSFSGISEGFF; CDR3 DNA: TGTGCCAGCAGTTTTTCAGGGATCTCTGAAGGTTTCTTT
D gene: TRBD1; J gene: TRBJ1-1; V gene: TRBV18; CDR3 protein: CASSGQGASGTEAFF; CDR3 DNA: TGTGCCAGCTCAGGACAGGGGGCGTCTGGCACTGAAGCTTTCTTT
D gene: NA; J gene: TRBJ2-4; V gene: TRBV13; CDR3 protein: CASSLVSTGSKNIQYF; CDR3 DNA: TGTGCCAGCAGCTTAGTCTCGACAGGATCCAAAAACATTCAGTACTTC
D gene: TRBD2; J gene: TRBJ2-5; V gene: TRBV5-4; CDR3 protein: CASSAGLAEETQYF; CDR3 DNA: TGTGCCAGCAGCGCAGGACTAGCGGAAGAGACCCAGTACTTC
D gene: NA; J gene: TRBJ2-3; V gene: TRBV29-1; CDR3 protein: CSVEERSGTDTQYF; CDR3 DNA: TGCAGCGTTGAAGAACGGTCGGGCACAGATACGCAGTATTTT
D gene: TRBD1; J gene: TRBJ2-2; V gene: TRBV27; CDR3 protein: CASSRAGTVTGELFF; CDR3 DNA: TGTGCCAGCAGTCGGGCCGGGACAGTCACCGGGGAGCTGTTTTTT
D gene: TRBD1; J gene: TRBJ2-7; V gene: TRBV3-1/TRBV3-2; CDR3 protein: CASSGKTGGRMLEQYF; CDR3 DNA: TGTGCCAGCAGCGGAAAGACAGGGGGAAGAATGTTAGAGCAGTACTTC
D gene: NA; J gene: TRBJ2-5; V gene: TRBV7-2; CDR3 protein: CASSLVGGTQYF; CDR3 DNA: TGTGCCAGCAGCTTGGTGGGGGGGACCCAGTACTTC
D gene: NA; J gene: TRBJ1-2; V gene: TRBV5-8; CDR3 protein: CASSTNYGYTF; CDR3 DNA: TGTGCCAGCAGCACGAACTATGGCTACACCTTC